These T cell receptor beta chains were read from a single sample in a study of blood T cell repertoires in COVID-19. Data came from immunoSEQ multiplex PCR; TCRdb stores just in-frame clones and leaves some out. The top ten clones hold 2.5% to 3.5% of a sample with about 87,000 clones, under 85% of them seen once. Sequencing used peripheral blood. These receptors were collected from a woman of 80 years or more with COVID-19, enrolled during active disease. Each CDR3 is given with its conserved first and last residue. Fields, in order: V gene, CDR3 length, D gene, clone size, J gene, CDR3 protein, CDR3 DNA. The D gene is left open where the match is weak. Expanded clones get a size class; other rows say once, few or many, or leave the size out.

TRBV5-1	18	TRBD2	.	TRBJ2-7	CASSHPQGGLAGVYEQYF	TGCGCCAGCAGCCACCCTCAGGGGGGACTAGCGGGAGTCTACGAGCAGTACTTC
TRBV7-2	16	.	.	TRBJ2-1	CASSLGGVISYNEQFF	TGTGCCAGCAGCTTAGGGGGGGTTATCTCCTACAATGAGCAGTTCTTC
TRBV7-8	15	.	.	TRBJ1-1	CASSKSGYTNTEAFF	TGTGCCAGCAGCAAATCAGGGTATACGAACACTGAAGCTTTCTTT
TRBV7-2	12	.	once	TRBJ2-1	CASSPTRIEQFF	TGTGCCAGCAGCCCAACTAGGATTGAGCAGTTCTTC
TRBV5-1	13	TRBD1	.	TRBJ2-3	CASRQGTTDTQYF	TGCGCCAGCAGACAGGGGACCACAGATACGCAGTATTTT
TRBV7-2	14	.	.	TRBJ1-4	CASSLGTVREKLFF	TGTGCCAGCAGCTTAGGGACAGTGAGAGAAAAACTGTTTTTT
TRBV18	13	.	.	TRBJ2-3	CASSPSSTDTQYF	TGTGCCAGCTCACCTTCTAGCACAGATACGCAGTATTTT
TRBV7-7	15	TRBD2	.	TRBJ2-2	CASSLILADTGELFF	TGTGCTAGCAGCTTAATACTAGCGGACACCGGGGAGCTGTTTTTT
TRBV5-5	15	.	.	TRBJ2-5	CASSLEGPIEETQYF	TGTGCCAGCAGCTTGGAGGGGCCCATCGAAGAGACCCAGTACTTC
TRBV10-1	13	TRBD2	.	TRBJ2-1	CASSRAPRGEQFF	TGCGCCAGCAGCCGGGCCCCGCGGGGGGAGCAGTTCTTC
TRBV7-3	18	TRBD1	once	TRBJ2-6	CASSTPGTGHSGANVLTF	TGTGCCAGCAGCACCCCCGGGACAGGTCATTCTGGGGCCAACGTCCTGACTTTC
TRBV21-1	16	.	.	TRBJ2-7	CASSKCSLAGIYEQYF	TGTGCCAGCAGCAAATGTAGTCTAGCGGGAATCTACGAGCAGTACTTC
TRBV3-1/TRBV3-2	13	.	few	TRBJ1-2	CASSHTGNYGYTF	TGTGCCAGCAGCCATACAGGGAACTATGGCTACACCTTC
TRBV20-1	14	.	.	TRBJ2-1	CSASVRGTSNEQFF	TGCAGTGCTAGTGTCCGCGGGACGAGCAATGAGCAGTTCTTC
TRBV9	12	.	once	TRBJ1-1	CASGPMNTEAFF	TGTGCCAGCGGCCCAATGAACACTGAAGCTTTCTTT
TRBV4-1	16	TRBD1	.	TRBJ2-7	CASSQGPGQGNYEQYF	TGCGCCAGCAGCCAGGGCCCGGGACAGGGGAATTACGAGCAGTACTTC
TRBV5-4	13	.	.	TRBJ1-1	CASSFRVDTEAFF	TGTGCCAGCAGCTTTCGGGTGGACACTGAAGCTTTCTTT
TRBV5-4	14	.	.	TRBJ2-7	CASSTNTGFNEQYF	TGTGCCAGCAGCACCAACACAGGGTTCAACGAGCAGTACTTC
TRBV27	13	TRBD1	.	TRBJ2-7	CASSTGDRGGEYF	TGTGCCAGCAGTACCGGGGACAGGGGGGGAGAGTACTTC
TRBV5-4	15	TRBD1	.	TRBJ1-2	CASSGTGGWAYGYTF	TGTGCCAGCAGCGGGACAGGGGGCTGGGCCTATGGCTACACCTTC
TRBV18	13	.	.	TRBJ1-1	CASSPPGRTEAFF	TGTGCCAGCTCACCACCTGGGCGCACTGAAGCTTTCTTT
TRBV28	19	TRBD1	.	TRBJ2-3	CAVPGQGGASGLSTDTQYF	TGTGCCGTACCCGGACAGGGGGGAGCTAGCGGGCTTAGCACAGATACGCAGTATTTT
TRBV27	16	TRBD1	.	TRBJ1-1	CASSPSGQTLFSEAFF	TGTGCCAGCAGTCCCTCGGGACAGACCCTATTTAGTGAAGCTTTCTTT
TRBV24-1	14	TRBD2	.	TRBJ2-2	CATSEGGRTGELFF	TGTGCCACCAGTGAAGGCGGGAGGACCGGGGAGCTGTTTTTT
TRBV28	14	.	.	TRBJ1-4	CASSSGSQDEKLFF	TGTGCCAGCAGTTCCGGCAGTCAGGATGAAAAACTGTTTTTT
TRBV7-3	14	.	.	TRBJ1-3	CASSAAGRGNTIYF	TGTGCCAGCAGCGCCGCCGGTAGAGGAAACACCATATATTTT
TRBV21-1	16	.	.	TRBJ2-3	CASGVRSGSCTDTQYF	TGTGCCAGCGGGGTGCGGAGCGGGAGTTGCACAGATACGCAGTATTTT
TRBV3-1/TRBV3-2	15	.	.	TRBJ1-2	CASSQGSQVRYGYTF	TGTGCCAGCAGCCAAGGATCCCAGGTTCGGTATGGCTACACCTTC
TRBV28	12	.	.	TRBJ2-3	CATSWPSGTQYF	TGTGCCACATCATGGCCGTCAGGTACGCAGTATTTT
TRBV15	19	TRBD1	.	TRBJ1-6	CATSTGTGQIEAHNSPLHF	TGTGCCACCAGCACTGGGACAGGCCAAATCGAGGCGCATAATTCACCCCTCCACTTT
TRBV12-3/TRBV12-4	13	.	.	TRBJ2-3	CASSLRGTDTQYF	TGTGCCAGCAGTTTAAGGGGGACAGATACGCAGTATTTT
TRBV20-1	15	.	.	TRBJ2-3	CSASLGPISTDTQYF	TGCAGTGCTAGTCTGGGCCCCATAAGCACAGATACGCAGTATTTT
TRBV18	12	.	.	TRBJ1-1	CASSPANTEAFF	TGTGCCAGCTCACCGGCGAACACTGAAGCTTTCTTT
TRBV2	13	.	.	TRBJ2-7	CASTMTRTYEQYF	TGTGCCAGCACGATGACGCGGACCTACGAGCAGTACTTC
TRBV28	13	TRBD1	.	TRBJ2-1	CASRPGQNNEQFF	TGTGCCAGCAGACCGGGACAGAACAATGAGCAGTTCTTC
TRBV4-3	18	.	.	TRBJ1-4	CASSQGLTGLTTNEKLFF	TGCGCCAGCAGCCAAGGGCTGACAGGACTTACAACTAATGAAAAACTGTTTTTT
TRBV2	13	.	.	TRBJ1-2	CASSVSRDYGYTF	TGTGCCAGCAGTGTGAGCCGGGACTATGGCTACACCTTC
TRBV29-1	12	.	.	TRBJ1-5	CSVEEGGKPQHF	TGCAGCGTTGAAGAGGGCGGGAAGCCCCAGCATTTT
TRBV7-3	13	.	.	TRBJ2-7	CASSPGLAAEQYF	TGTGCCAGCAGCCCCGGCCTAGCAGCCGAGCAGTACTTC
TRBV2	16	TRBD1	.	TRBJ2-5	CASLRDRGVLQETQYF	TGTGCCAGCCTCAGGGACAGGGGCGTCCTTCAAGAGACCCAGTACTTC
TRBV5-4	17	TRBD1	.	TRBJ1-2	CASTAGTGDPANYGYTF	TGTGCCAGCACCGCCGGGACAGGGGATCCAGCTAACTATGGCTACACCTTC
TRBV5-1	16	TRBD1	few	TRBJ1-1	CASSSGQGMRNTEAFF	TGCGCCAGCAGCAGCGGACAGGGGATGAGGAACACTGAAGCTTTCTTT
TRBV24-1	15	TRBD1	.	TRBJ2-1	CATSDFGQVGNEQFF	TGTGCCACCAGTGATTTCGGACAGGTGGGAAATGAGCAGTTCTTC
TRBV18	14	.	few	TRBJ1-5	CASSRQVRDQPQHF	TGTGCCAGCTCACGACAGGTACGCGATCAGCCCCAGCATTTT
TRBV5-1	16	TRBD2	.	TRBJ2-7	CASRHSSGRASYEQYF	TGCGCCAGCAGGCACTCTAGCGGGAGGGCCTCCTACGAGCAGTACTTC
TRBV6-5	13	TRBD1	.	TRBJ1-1	CATGDRGGTEAFF	TGTGCCACTGGGGACAGGGGAGGAACTGAAGCTTTCTTT
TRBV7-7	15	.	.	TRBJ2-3	CASSPTTGRTDTQYF	TGTGCCAGCAGCCCAACGACAGGGAGGACAGATACGCAGTATTTT
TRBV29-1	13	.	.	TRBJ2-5	CSVVAGALETQYF	TGCAGCGTTGTGGCGGGGGCCCTTGAGACCCAGTACTTC
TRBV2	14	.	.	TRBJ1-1	CASSELTTNTEAFF	TGTGCCAGCAGTGAATTGACGACAAACACTGAAGCTTTCTTT
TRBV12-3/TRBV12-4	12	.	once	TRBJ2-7	CASSGIGREQYF	TGTGCCAGCAGTGGTATTGGGCGCGAGCAGTACTTC
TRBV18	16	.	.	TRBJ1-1	CASSPLGLAGNTEAFF	TGTGCCAGCTCACCCTTGGGGTTAGCGGGGAACACTGAAGCTTTCTTT
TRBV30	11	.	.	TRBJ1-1	CAWSVLLEAFF	TGTGCCTGGAGTGTACTCCTTGAAGCTTTCTTT
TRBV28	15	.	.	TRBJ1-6	CASSSGGSYNSPLHF	TGTGCCAGCAGTTCCGGGGGCTCCTATAATTCACCCCTCCACTTT